The T cell receptor beta chain described here comes from a study of OX40 agonist ivuxolimab in advanced cancers. The table came from immunoSEQ multiplex PCR; TCRdb's copy has only in-frame clones and leaves some out. The sample includes tens of thousands of clones, over 65% of them seen just once. Here the sequenced sample was CD4+ or CD8+ T cells sorted from blood, taken in a trial of the OX40 agonist ivuxolimab. This clonotype was obtained from an adult with an advanced solid tumor such as melanoma, head and neck, liver or kidney cancer.

The CDR3 protein is CASSPRQGAKTQYF. In DNA, the CDR3 is TGTGCCAGCAGCCCCAGACAGGGGGCGAAGACCCAGTACTTC. The V and J genes are TRBV7-9 and TRBJ2-5, with 10 positions matching TRBD1. There are 14 residues in the CDR3. The V segment lost 5 bases and the J segment 6 bases; nucleotides outside the gene matches: 6. Germline V gene data show CDR1 as SEHNR and CDR2 as FQNEAQ (reference sequence).